This TCR beta chain came from a study of preoperative IRX-2 immunotherapy in early breast cancer. Germline V gives CDR1 SGHRS, CDR2 YFSETQ. The CDR3 sequence is 13 residues long. The V end was cut by 1 base, the J end by 6 bases, with 8 bases between. Sequencing was performed with immunoSEQ multiplex PCR; in TCRdb, only in-frame clones are kept and a portion is missing. The sample carries about 23,000 clones, approximately 96% recorded once. Treatment of the sample: preoperative locoregional IRX-2 cytokine immunotherapy. Patients received preoperative, locoregional IRX-2 cytokine immunotherapy in a phase Ib study.

This sample comprised tumor tissue, obtained after IRX-2 immunotherapy. This chain uses TRBV5-1 with TRBJ2-4; D is uncertain. The sequence came from a human donor with breast cancer. The CDR3 reads CASSLTSLNIQYF. The CDR3 coding sequence is TGCGCCAGCAGCTTGACCTCACTAAACATTCAGTACTTC.